The 29 T cell receptor beta chains below were found in one sample sequenced in a study of T cells in narcolepsy. Assay: immunoSEQ multiplex PCR; the TCRdb copy retains only in-frame clones and omits some. The sample yields under 30,000 clones, around 85% seen once. Sequenced sample: CD45RA- memory CD4+ T cells from PBMCs. Source of these receptors: a human donor with narcolepsy.

The chain combines TRBV6-1 with TRBJ2-7, with D maybe TRBD1 (7 bases). This CDR3 is built from 13 residues. V was shortened by 6 bases and J by 5 bases, with 14 bases between the two germline ends. Germline-derived CDR1 and CDR2 are MNHNS and SASEGT. The CDR3 coding sequence is TGTGCCAGCAGCGCAGGGGGGAACCACGAGCAGTACTTC. Its translation is CASSAGGNHEQYF.

The J gene is TRBJ2-7, the V gene TRBV5-6, with 7 bases matching TRBD2. V lost 4 bases, J lost 7 bases, and 11 bases stayed unmatched. CDR3 length equals 14 residues. Germline CDR1 SGHDT, CDR2 YYEEEE. The CDR3 spells CASSRPGRVQEQYF. The CDR3 DNA sequence: TGTGCCAGCAGCCGCCCGGGGAGGGTACAGGAGCAGTACTTC.

The rearrangement joins TRBV5-6 to TRBJ2-7, with 7 bases fitting TRBD1. The germline gives CDR1 SGHDT, CDR2 YYEEEE. The CDR3 runs to 14 residues. V shed 0 bases and J 1 base; nucleotides not matched to a gene: 1. The chain's CDR3 is CASSLGQGSYEQYF. The CDR3 nucleotides are TGTGCCAGCAGCTTGGGACAGGGATCCTACGAGCAGTACTTC.

Notes on this clone: Lacking the conserved final phenylalanine or tryptophan, this CDR3 likely reflects a read error. The rearrangement links TRBV6-1 to TRBJ2-7, with 7 bases fitting TRBD2. The CDR3 length is 14 residues. Germline V lookup: CDR1 MNHNS, CDR2 SASEGT. CDR3 DNA: TGTGTTTGCAAGACGCTAGCGGACTCCTACGAGCAGTACTCC. Translated: CVCKTLADSYEQYS.

The chain links TRBV9 to TRBJ1-1, with 7 nucleotides matching TRBD1. The CDR3 is 19 residues long. The germline gives CDR1 SGDLS, CDR2 YYNGEE. J lost 0 bases, V lost 0 bases, and 14 bases had no gene match. CDR3 nucleotides: TGTGCCAGCAGCGTAGCCCCTTCAGACCGGACAGGCCTGAACACTGAAGCTTTCTTT. Its translation is CASSVAPSDRTGLNTEAFF.

This clone was observed a single time. CDR3 sequence: CASSSRTAYNEQFF. The CDR3 DNA reads as TGTGCCAGCAGCTCTCGGACAGCTTACAATGAGCAGTTCTTC. The genes are TRBV7-6 and TRBJ2-1; maybe TRBD1 (6 bases). V was shortened by 4 bases and J by 4 bases, with 11 bases between the two germline ends. The CDR3 sequence is 14 residues long. The V gene's germline CDR1 is SGHVS and CDR2 FNYEAQ.

The chain combines TRBV11-2 with TRBJ2-3, with 11 bases lining up with TRBD1. The CDR3 is 16 residues long. V shed 5 bases, J shed 2 bases, and the junction held 6 bases outside the gene matches. CDR1 is SGHAT, CDR2 FQNNGV, per germline. CDR3 residues: CASSPNGQGATDTQYF. The CDR3 DNA reads TGTGCCAGCAGCCCTAACGGACAGGGGGCCACAGATACGCAGTATTTT.

The chain links TRBV9 to TRBJ2-7, with D unresolved. The CDR3 has 14 amino acids. Trimming removed 4 bases at V and 2 bases at J, with 13 bases between. Germline assignment: CDR1 SGDLS and CDR2 YYNGEE. DNA for the CDR3: TGTGCCAGCAGCCTCCACGGTGCCCCCTACGAGCAGTACTTC. Residues: CASSLHGAPYEQYF.

On this clone itself: The sample has other DNA sequences that encode this CDR3 too. The chain combines TRBV5-1 with TRBJ1-2, with D possibly TRBD1 on 6 matching bases. The CDR3 has 13 amino acids. CDR1 and CDR2 from the germline V gene are SGHRS and YFSETQ. Trimming took 4 bases from V and 2 from J, leaving 9 bases between them. The CDR3 bases are TGCGCCAGCAGCCTACAGGGAAACTATGGCTACACCTTC. It yields the protein CASSLQGNYGYTF.

V usage is TRBV29-1 and J usage is TRBJ1-1; D gene ambiguous. Germline CDR1 and CDR2: SQVTM and ANQGSEA. Trimming took 6 bases from V and 3 from J, leaving 14 bases between them. The CDR3 spans 13 residues. The CDR3 loop reads CSVARGGYTEAFF. CDR3 coding DNA: TGCAGCGTAGCACGTGGAGGCTACACTGAAGCTTTCTTT.

The chain links TRBV7-3 to TRBJ2-3; D gene unclear. There are 14 residues in the CDR3. Per germline, CDR1 SGHTA and CDR2 FQGTGA. Trimming took off 1 base at V and 4 bases at J, with 9 bases between the two ends. CDR3 region: CASSLMHSSDTQYF. In nucleotides, the CDR3 is TGTGCCAGCAGCTTAATGCACTCCTCAGATACGCAGTATTTT.

The chain is built from TRBV27 and TRBJ2-3; 7 bases are shared with TRBD2. V lost 7 bases, J lost 2 bases, and 18 bases stayed unmatched. The CDR3 has 18 residues. CDR1 and CDR2 (germline): MNHEY, SMNVEV (reference sequence). The CDR3 is CASTPYVGGSTTTDTQYF. The DNA for the CDR3 is TGTGCCAGCACCCCTTATGTGGGAGGGTCAACTACCACAGATACGCAGTATTTT.

This clone was seen only a few times. This chain uses TRBV9 with TRBJ2-1, with no clear D. V was shortened by 4 bases and J by 0 bases, with 14 bases between the two germline ends. This CDR3 is built from 16 residues. CDR1 is SGDLS, CDR2 YYNGEE, per germline. The CDR3 sequence: CASSPRGATSYNEQFF. The CDR3 DNA reads TGTGCCAGCAGCCCCCGCGGAGCTACCTCCTACAATGAGCAGTTCTTC. Full variable domain (remainder filled in from reference TRBV9 and TRBJ2-1): DSGVTQTPKHLITATGQRVTLRCSPRSGDLSVYWYQQSLDQGLQFLIQYYNGEERAKGNILERFSAQQFPDLHSELNLSSLELGDSALYFCASSPRGATSYNEQFFGPGTRLTVL.

The rearrangement uses TRBV15 and TRBJ2-1, with D maybe TRBD1 (5 bases). Trimming took off 6 bases at V and 0 bases at J, with 12 bases between the two ends. From germline, CDR1 is LNHNV and CDR2 YYDKDF (reference sequence). CDR3 length: 15 amino acids. The CDR3 DNA follows: TGTGCCACCAGGGACAAACCCCTCTCCTACAATGAGCAGTTCTTC. This sequence encodes CATRDKPLSYNEQFF.

The chain carries TRBV5-8 and TRBJ1-4; D not resolved. Trimming took 0 bases from V and 0 from J, leaving 9 bases between them. Germline loops: CDR1 SGHTS, CDR2 YDEGEE. CDR3 length equals 16 residues. DNA for the CDR3: TGTGCCAGCAGCTTGGGTGCGGCGGCAACTAATGAAAAACTGTTTTTT. Its protein product is CASSLGAAATNEKLFF.

The chain employs TRBV2 and TRBJ1-2, with TRBD1 matching over 7 bases. The V segment lost 2 bases and the J segment 7 bases; nucleotides outside the gene matches: 7. Germline V CDR1 and CDR2: SNHLY, FYNNEI. This CDR3 has 14 amino acids. DNA of the CDR3: TGTGCCAGCAGTGAAACAGGGGTTTCTCGTGGCTACACCTTC. Its protein product is CASSETGVSRGYTF.

V is TRBV5-1 and J is TRBJ2-1, with 7 bases aligning to TRBD2. With V trimmed by 2 bases and J by 6 bases, 8 bases remained unmatched. The CDR3 has 15 amino acids. CDR1 SGHRS and CDR2 YFSETQ come from the germline V gene. The CDR3: CASSLGLGGVNEQFF. In nucleotides, the CDR3 is TGCGCCAGCAGCTTAGGACTAGGAGGAGTCAATGAGCAGTTCTTC.

V is TRBV5-1 and J is TRBJ2-2, with D possibly being TRBD2 (6 bases). The length of the CDR3 is 14 residues. V lost 4 bases and J 4 bases, leaving 11 bases between the germline ends. Per the germline V gene, CDR1 is SGHRS and CDR2 is YFSETQ. For the CDR3, the DNA is TGCGCCAGCAGCGAGGGACTCAGCACCGGGGAGCTGTTTTTT. Residues: CASSEGLSTGELFF.

V usage is TRBV9 and J usage is TRBJ2-4; 9 bases match TRBD1. The CDR3 runs to 16 residues. The germline CDR1 and CDR2 sequences are SGDLS and YYNGEE. V was pared by 4 bases and J by 6 bases, with 11 bases of the junction left unmatched. The CDR3 loop reads CASSPTLGTGLNIQYF. In DNA form, the CDR3 reads TGTGCCAGCAGCCCAACCTTGGGGACAGGGCTAAACATTCAGTACTTC.

The V gene is TRBV5-1, the J gene TRBJ2-3; possible D gene TRBD1, 6 bases. The germline V gene encodes CDR1 SGHRS and CDR2 YFSETQ. The ends were cut back, 1 base at V and 3 bases at J, with 15 bases in the middle. There are 16 residues in the CDR3. The CDR3 coding sequence is TGCGCCAGCAGCTTGACTTCAGCAGGACAGACAGATACGCAGTATTTT. Residues: CASSLTSAGQTDTQYF.

The V call is TRBV14, the J call TRBJ2-3; TRBD2 aligns across 10 bases. Germline CDR1 SGHDN, CDR2 FVKESK. The CDR3 spans 16 residues. V lost 3 bases to trimming and J lost 3 bases; unmatched junction nucleotides: 6. Written as DNA, the CDR3 is TGTGCCAGCAGCCATATAGCGGGAGGTCGAACAGATACGCAGTATTTT. Translated, it gives CASSHIAGGRTDTQYF.

This clone has just a few counts. The gene calls are TRBV19 and TRBJ1-2; a weak D match, TRBD1 (5 bases). The V gene's germline CDR1 is LNHDA and CDR2 SQIVND (reference sequence). The CDR3 loop spans 15 amino acids. V was pared by 1 base and J by 2 bases, with 11 bases between. The CDR3 DNA follows: TGTGCCAGTAGTATAGGCGGGGGAGGCAACTATGGCTACACCTTC. Translation: CASSIGGGGNYGYTF.

This chain uses TRBV19 with TRBJ2-1, with 12 bases lining up with TRBD2. The V segment lost 6 bases and the J segment 1 base; nucleotides outside the gene matches: 4. Germline loops: CDR1 LNHDA, CDR2 SQIVND (reference sequence). This CDR3 has 16 residues. The CDR3 is CASRGTSGSSYNEQFF. CDR3 DNA: TGTGCCAGTAGGGGGACTAGCGGGTCTTCCTACAATGAGCAGTTCTTC.

V and J are TRBV6-5 and TRBJ1-1, with D maybe TRBD1 (5 bases). In germline, CDR1 is MNHEY, CDR2 SVGAGI. Trimming pared 8 bases from V and 5 bases from J, leaving 12 bases between. This CDR3 has 12 amino acids. In nucleotides, the CDR3 is TGTGCCAGCGTCGACAGCTGGACTGAAGCTTTCTTT. This sequence encodes CASVDSWTEAFF.

This clone came up a few times. This chain uses TRBV2 with TRBJ2-2, with D possibly being TRBD2 (5 bases). The V and J ends lost 2 bases and 4 bases respectively, with 14 bases between them. The CDR3 runs 16 residues. Per the germline V gene, CDR1 is SNHLY and CDR2 is FYNNEI. The CDR3 is CASSERRAKSTGELFF. CDR3 sequence (DNA): TGTGCCAGCAGTGAACGGCGGGCGAAGAGCACCGGGGAGCTGTTTTTT.

This chain links TRBV6-6 with TRBJ2-7; D call uncertain. The CDR3 contains 11 residues. V was shortened by 6 bases and J by 7 bases, with 10 bases between the two germline ends. The germline V gene has CDR1 MNHNY and CDR2 SVGAGI (reference sequence). The CDR3 coding sequence is TGTGCCAGCAGCCTCCTAAAGGAGCAGTACTTC. Its protein product is CASSLLKEQYF.

The rearrangement uses TRBV28 and TRBJ1-5, with a weak D call TRBD1 (5 bases). The length of the CDR3 is 16 residues. Trimming removed 4 bases from V and 6 bases from J, with 19 bases in between. The V gene's germline CDR1 is MDHEN and CDR2 SYDVKM. Written as DNA, the CDR3 is TGTGCCAGCAGTTCGGGGGACCGGGCCCCCGGTCAGCCCCAGCATTTT. Its protein is CASSSGDRAPGQPQHF.

This chain's CDR3 is CASSEQAGSYNEQFF. DNA for the CDR3: TGTGCCAGCTCCGAGCAGGCGGGCTCCTACAATGAGCAGTTCTTC. The chain links TRBV6-1 to TRBJ2-1, with D tentatively TRBD2 (5 bases). The CDR3 covers 15 residues. Per the germline V gene, CDR1 is MNHNS and CDR2 is SASEGT. The ends were cut back, 8 bases at V and 0 bases at J, with 14 bases in the middle.

The V call is TRBV4-1, the J call TRBJ1-1, with D unresolved. This CDR3 comprises 13 residues. Trimming removed 4 bases from V and 3 bases from J, with 9 bases in between. CDR1 and CDR2 (germline): MGHRA, YSYEKL. This CDR3 is CASSPPRDTEAFF. The CDR3 DNA reads as TGCGCCAGCAGCCCCCCCCGGGACACTGAAGCTTTCTTT.